The 32 T cell receptor beta chains listed next were all sequenced from one sample in a study of human T cells and chemical hapten exposure. Specified time point: pre-sensitization, week 0. Treatment described: therapeutic diphenylcyclopropenone sensitization with weekly scalp DPC. TCRdb ran MiXCR on the RACE reads and lists one entry per CDR3 protein. The sample contains about 380,000 distinct CDR3 sequences, 4.5% to 5.5% of which appear only once. Sequencing used whole blood, obtained in connection with sensitization to the hapten diphenylcyclopropenone (DPC). These receptors all stem from a woman aged 45-60 years with alopecia areata. Some clones in this sample may be carry-over from other donors' samples.

The table lists this clonotype with many counts. V usage is TRBV9 and J usage is TRBJ2-3, with 10 bases lining up with TRBD2. Germline assignment: CDR1 SGDLS and CDR2 YYNGEE. This CDR3 spans 15 amino acids. V was clipped by 3 bases and J by 2 bases; unmatched bases: 3. CDR3 nucleotide sequence: TGTGCCAGCAGCGGGACTAGCGGAGCCACAGATACGCAGTATTTT. Protein product: CASSGTSGATDTQYF. Looking up the rest from reference TRBV9 and TRBJ2-3 gives the full variable domain: DSGVTQTPKHLITATGQRVTLRCSPRSGDLSVYWYQQSLDQGLQFLIQYYNGEERAKGNILERFSAQQFPDLHSELNLSSLELGDSALYFCASSGTSGATDTQYFGPGTRLTVL.

This clonotype occurred many times. The chain is built from TRBV6-6 and TRBJ1-1; D is ambiguous. This CDR3 contains 11 residues. Trimming took off 6 bases at V and 7 bases at J, with 9 bases between the two ends. Germline CDR1 MNHNY, CDR2 SVGAGI (reference sequence). The DNA for the CDR3 is TGTGCCAGCAGCCCGGACGGTGAAGCTTTCTTT. It encodes CASSPDGEAFF.

This clonotype was detected ten times or more. The chain is built from TRBV12-3 or TRBV12-4 and TRBJ2-5; a weak D match, TRBD2 (7 bases). Trimming stripped 6 bases from V and 5 bases from J, with 16 bases between. This CDR3 is built from 14 residues. The CDR3 reads CASSPGGGGETQYF. The CDR3 DNA sequence: TGTGCCAGCAGCCCTGGGGGGGGCGGGGAGACCCAGTACTTC.

Many counts were recorded for this clonotype. J is TRBJ2-3 and V is TRBV7-9; no firm D call. The V end lost 2 bases, the J end lost 4 bases, and 7 bases lay between the germline ends. The CDR3 is 13 residues long. Germline CDR1 is SEHNR and CDR2 is FQNEAQ (reference sequence). The CDR3 nucleotides are TGTGCCAGCAGCTTATACGGCGCAGATACGCAGTATTTT. Protein product: CASSLYGADTQYF. The variable domain in full, completed from reference TRBV7-9 and TRBJ2-3, reads DTGVSQNPRHKITKRGQNVTFRCDPISEHNRLYWYRQTLGQGPEFLTYFQNEAQLEKSRLLSDRFSAERPKGSFSTLEIQRTEQGDSAMYLCASSLYGADTQYFGPGTRLTVL.

The J gene is TRBJ1-1, the V gene TRBV12-3 or TRBV12-4; tentative D call: TRBD1 (5 bases). The ends were cut back, 3 bases at V and 6 bases at J, with 11 bases in the middle. This CDR3 is built from 13 residues. CDR3 in DNA: TGTGCCAGCAGTTTTCAGGGAAACTCTGAAGCTTTCTTT. Protein: CASSFQGNSEAFF.

This clonotype was observed at least ten times. The rearrangement uses TRBV29-1 and TRBJ1-1; D possibly corresponds to TRBD1 (6 bases). The CDR3 length is 14 residues. Trimming left V 2 bases short and J 3 bases short, with 13 bases between. Germline loops: CDR1 SQVTM, CDR2 ANQGSEA. The CDR3 loop is CSVEQAQGYTEAFF. CDR3 coding DNA: TGCAGCGTTGAACAGGCCCAGGGGTACACTGAAGCTTTCTTT.

This clonotype was observed many times. The chain employs TRBV7-2 and TRBJ2-1; D is unclear. The CDR3 covers 12 residues. Germline CDR1 reads SGHTA; CDR2 reads FQGNSA. V shed 5 bases and J shed 7 bases, with 9 bases lying between them. As DNA, the CDR3 is TGTGCCAGCAGCCTTCCTATGAATGAGCAGTTCTTC. Amino acids: CASSLPMNEQFF.

This clonotype was observed many times. The CDR3 sequence: CASSGDYSYEQYF. For the CDR3, the DNA is TGTGCCAGCAGTGGAGACTACTCCTACGAGCAGTACTTC. The rearrangement links TRBV25-1 to TRBJ2-7, with a weak D call TRBD2 (5 bases). CDR3 length: 13 amino acids. Trimming left V 4 bases short and J 0 bases short, with 7 bases between. Germline-derived CDR1 and CDR2 are MGHDK and SYGVNS.

This rearrangement joins TRBV28 to TRBJ2-7, with TRBD2 identical over 10 bases. Germline values: CDR1 MDHEN, CDR2 SYDVKM. Trimming took 1 base from V and 3 from J; bases not matched to a gene: 6. The CDR3 extends over 16 amino acids. Here the CDR3 DNA reads TGTGCCAGCAGTTTATTCGGACTAGCGGAGCGCTACGAGCAGTACTTC. Residues: CASSLFGLAERYEQYF.

The chain has TRBV15 and TRBJ2-7; perhaps TRBD1 as D (6 bases). CDR1 and CDR2 (germline): LNHNV, YYDKDF (reference sequence). V lost 6 bases to trimming and J lost 5 bases, with 14 bases between them. The CDR3 runs 13 residues. This CDR3 is CATSTQGYDEQYF. For the CDR3, the DNA is TGTGCCACCAGTACTCAGGGGTACGACGAGCAGTACTTC.

The CDR3 coding sequence is TGTGCCAGTTCTAGGACTGGAAACACAGATACGCAGTATTTT. Protein product: CASSRTGNTDTQYF. The gene calls are TRBV2 and TRBJ2-3, with D perhaps TRBD2 (5 bases). CDR3 length: 14 amino acids. V was clipped by 9 bases and J by 2 bases, with 15 bases between them. The germline gives CDR1 SNHLY, CDR2 FYNNEI.

This clonotype was detected only a few times. The V and J genes are TRBV5-6 and TRBJ2-7; D is possibly TRBD1 (5 bases). The CDR3 length is 14 residues. Germline V lookup: CDR1 SGHDT, CDR2 YYEEEE. Trimming removed 0 bases at V and 3 bases at J, with 10 bases between. CDR3 amino acids: CASSLDRHDYEQYF. The CDR3 DNA sequence: TGTGCCAGCAGCTTGGACAGGCATGACTACGAGCAGTACTTC.

This clonotype was counted between two and nine times. This sequence joins TRBV6-5 and TRBJ2-7; 9 nucleotides align to TRBD2. Germline V gene lookup returns CDR1 MNHEY and CDR2 SVGAGI. There are 14 residues in the CDR3. Trimming took 5 bases from V and 2 from J; bases not matched to a gene: 4. The CDR3 nucleotides are TGTGCCAGCAGTGGGGGGACTAGCCCCTACGAGCAGTACTTC. Its translation is CASSGGTSPYEQYF.

This clonotype was counted many times. The gene calls are TRBV29-1 and TRBJ2-2, with unresolved D. The CDR3 runs 16 residues. With 2 bases removed from V and 1 base from J, the gap between germline ends came to 14 bases. Germline V CDR1 and CDR2: SQVTM, ANQGSEA. The CDR3 region has the DNA TGCAGCGTTGAATTACCCTTCCCGGGGAACACCGGGGAGCTGTTTTTT. Protein: CSVELPFPGNTGELFF.

This clonotype was counted many times. The chain is built from TRBV12-3 or TRBV12-4 and TRBJ1-5, with 8 bases fitting TRBD1. V lost 6 bases, J lost 5 bases, and 9 bases stayed unmatched. The CDR3 runs to 15 residues. In DNA, the CDR3 is TGTGCCAGCAGCCTTGACAGGGGCCTATATCAGCCCCAGCATTTT. This sequence encodes CASSLDRGLYQPQHF.

In its sample, this clonotype was seen a few times. This chain uses TRBV5-6 with TRBJ2-7; TRBD2 matches at 9 bases. V was pared by 0 bases and J by 3 bases, with 7 bases of the junction left unmatched. The germline V gene encodes CDR1 SGHDT and CDR2 YYEEEE. The CDR3 is made up of 16 amino acids. CDR3 DNA sequence: TGTGCCAGCAGCTTGGCGTCCCTAGCGGGAAACTACGAGCAGTACTTC. Its protein is CASSLASLAGNYEQYF.

The chain couples TRBV28 to TRBJ2-2; TRBD1 matches at 9 bases. The CDR3 totals 16 residues. Trimming took 6 bases from V and 5 from J; bases not matched to a gene: 10. Germline loops: CDR1 MDHEN, CDR2 SYDVKM. CDR3 in amino acids: CASRTQGAPGTGELFF. The DNA for the CDR3 is TGTGCCAGCAGGACACAGGGGGCGCCGGGTACCGGGGAGCTGTTTTTT.

The genes are TRBV7-6 and TRBJ2-7; TRBD2 might be the D (5 bases). This CDR3 has 14 residues. Germline loops: CDR1 SGHVS, CDR2 FNYEAQ. V was cut by 5 bases and J by 3 bases, with 14 bases left in between. The CDR3 loop is CASSRDTGDYEQYF. DNA for the CDR3: TGTGCCAGCAGCCGAGACACCGGGGACTACGAGCAGTACTTC.

This clonotype was counted between two and nine times. This sequence joins TRBV7-2 and TRBJ1-5; 7 bases fit TRBD1. The V gene's germline CDR1 is SGHTA and CDR2 FQGNSA. Trimming took 8 bases from V and 3 from J; bases not matched to a gene: 10. This CDR3 is 15 amino acids long. CDR3 loop: CASSDREGSNQPQHF. As DNA, the CDR3 is TGTGCCAGCTCTGACAGGGAAGGGTCCAATCAGCCCCAGCATTTT.

The chain has TRBV29-1 and TRBJ1-2; 11 bases fit TRBD1. The CDR3 sequence is 13 residues long. Per the germline V gene, CDR1 is SQVTM and CDR2 is ANQGSEA. With 7 bases clipped from V and 7 bases from J, the junction kept 8 bases outside the gene matches. The CDR3 DNA sequence: TGCAGCGCTGACCCAGGGACAGGGGGTGGCTACACCTTC. Translation gives CSADPGTGGGYTF.

This clonotype was counted only a few times. V gene TRBV3-1 combines with J gene TRBJ1-2; D is unresolved. The germline V gene encodes CDR1 LGHDT and CDR2 YNNKEL (reference sequence). The V end lost 4 bases, the J end lost 4 bases, and 10 bases lay between the germline ends. The length of the CDR3 is 13 residues. CDR3 DNA sequence: TGTGCCAGCAGCCCATGGGAGTTCTATGGCTACACCTTC. Its protein product is CASSPWEFYGYTF. Supplemented by reference TRBV3-1 and TRBJ1-2, the full variable domain reads DTAVSQTPKYLVTQMGNDKSIKCEQNLGHDTMYWYKQDSKKFLKIMFSYNNKELIINETVPNRFSPKSPDKAHLNLHINSLELGDSAVYFCASSPWEFYGYTFGSGTRLTVV.

This clonotype was counted only a few times. V and J are TRBV15 and TRBJ2-5; no clear D gene. There are 14 residues in the CDR3. Between the trimmed V and J ends, which lost 0 bases and 3 bases, there was a span of 8 bases. Looked up from germline, CDR1 is LNHNV and CDR2 is YYDKDF (reference sequence). The CDR3 spells CATSREVAEETQYF. The CDR3 nucleotides read TGTGCCACCAGCAGAGAAGTAGCCGAAGAGACCCAGTACTTC.

This clonotype was detected ten times or more. The V call is TRBV6-6, the J call TRBJ2-5; D gene unclear. V lost 3 bases and J 4 bases, leaving 12 bases between the germline ends. The germline V gene encodes CDR1 MNHNY and CDR2 SVGAGI (reference sequence). The CDR3 spans 14 residues. CDR3 protein: CASSYGSGSETQYF. In DNA form, the CDR3 reads TGTGCCAGCAGTTATGGATCAGGATCAGAGACCCAGTACTTC.

This clonotype was detected ten times or more. The V call is TRBV28, the J call TRBJ2-3; TRBD2 matches at 12 bases. This CDR3 has 18 residues. In germline, CDR1 is MDHEN, CDR2 SYDVKM. The J segment lost 3 bases and the V segment lost 5 bases, leaving 12 bases of the junction unmatched. CDR3 in amino acids: CASSPRLAGVRNTDTQYF. The CDR3 nucleotides read TGTGCCAGCAGTCCCAGACTAGCGGGAGTGAGGAATACAGATACGCAGTATTTT.

In this sample, this clonotype turned up a few times. The CDR3 bases are TGCAGTGCTTGGGCTAGCGGCTTGAGCTACGAGCAGTACTTC. Translation: CSAWASGLSYEQYF. V usage is TRBV20-1 and J usage is TRBJ2-7; 7 bases are shared with TRBD2. Germline V CDR1 and CDR2: DFQATT, SNEGSKA (reference sequence). Germline trimming cut 5 bases from V and 3 bases from J; bases unmatched to any gene: 10. The CDR3 is made up of 14 amino acids.

This clonotype has a handful of counts. The chain combines TRBV4-3 with TRBJ1-1, with 7 positions matching TRBD1. Trimming at V came to 3 bases and at J to 2 bases, leaving 3 bases not matched to a gene. The CDR3 is 14 amino acids. CDR1 LGHNA and CDR2 YSLEER come from the germline V gene. The CDR3 nucleotides read TGCGCCAGCAGCCAGGGACAGAAAAACACTGAAGCTTTCTTT. Protein sequence: CASSQGQKNTEAFF.

This rearrangement joins TRBV9 to TRBJ2-1; D could derive from TRBD1 or TRBD2 (5 bases each). The CDR3 runs to 19 residues. Germline V gene data show CDR1 as SGDLS and CDR2 as YYNGEE. V gave up 3 bases and J gave up 1 base, with 23 bases separating them. This CDR3 is CASSAPTQFGGSSYNEQFF. The CDR3, as DNA: TGTGCCAGCAGCGCACCTACCCAATTTGGGGGATCATCCTACAATGAGCAGTTCTTC.

This clonotype was observed a few times. The chain joins TRBV2 to TRBJ1-1, with D hard to call. Trimming removed 5 bases from V and 1 base from J, with 11 bases in between. CDR1 is SNHLY, CDR2 FYNNEI, per germline. This CDR3 comprises 14 residues. Written as DNA, the CDR3 is TGTGCCAGCAGTTTTAAAGGAGAGAACACTGAAGCTTTCTTT. Protein product: CASSFKGENTEAFF.

This clonotype showed up many times. The genes are TRBV5-1 and TRBJ1-4; TRBD1 matches at 7 bases. In germline, CDR1 is SGHRS, CDR2 YFSETQ. Trimming took 2 bases from V and 5 from J; bases not matched to a gene: 6. This CDR3 is 15 amino acids long. The CDR3 nucleotides are TGCGCCAGCAGCTTAAATGACAGGGAAAATGAAAAACTGTTTTTT. It specifies CASSLNDRENEKLFF. Looking up the rest from reference TRBV5-1 and TRBJ1-4 gives the full variable domain: KAGVTQTPRYLIKTRGQQVTLSCSPISGHRSVSWYQQTPGQGLQFLFEYFSETQRNKGNFPGRFSGRQFSNSRSEMNVSTLELGDSALYLCASSLNDRENEKLFFGSGTQLSVL.

This clonotype has ten or more counts. The CDR3 sequence is CASSGVGQGSYEQYF. CDR3 in DNA: TGTGCCAGCAGTGGGGTGGGACAGGGATCCTACGAGCAGTACTTC. The chain is built from TRBV28 and TRBJ2-7; 9 positions agree with TRBD1. The germline V gene encodes CDR1 MDHEN and CDR2 SYDVKM. The V segment lost 5 bases and the J segment 1 base; nucleotides outside the gene matches: 6. This CDR3 contains 15 residues.

The chain recombines TRBV6-2 or TRBV6-3 with TRBJ2-7, with D maybe TRBD2 (6 bases). CDR1 is MNHEY, CDR2 SVGEGT, per germline. The V gene lost 9 bases and the J gene lost 6 bases, with 12 bases spanning the gap. This CDR3 is 11 amino acids long. CDR3 sequence: CASRGGVEQYF. CDR3 DNA sequence: TGTGCCAGTAGAGGAGGGGTCGAGCAGTACTTC.

The chain is built from TRBV10-1 and TRBJ2-7; D uncertain. The CDR3 has 16 amino acids. Germline V gene data show CDR1 as WNHNN and CDR2 as SYGVQD (reference sequence). The V end was cut by 0 bases, the J end by 4 bases, with 16 bases between. CDR3 in DNA: TGCGCCAGCAGTGAGTCGTTGCCGTTGGGCCTTTACGAGCAGTACTTC. Translation: CASSESLPLGLYEQYF.